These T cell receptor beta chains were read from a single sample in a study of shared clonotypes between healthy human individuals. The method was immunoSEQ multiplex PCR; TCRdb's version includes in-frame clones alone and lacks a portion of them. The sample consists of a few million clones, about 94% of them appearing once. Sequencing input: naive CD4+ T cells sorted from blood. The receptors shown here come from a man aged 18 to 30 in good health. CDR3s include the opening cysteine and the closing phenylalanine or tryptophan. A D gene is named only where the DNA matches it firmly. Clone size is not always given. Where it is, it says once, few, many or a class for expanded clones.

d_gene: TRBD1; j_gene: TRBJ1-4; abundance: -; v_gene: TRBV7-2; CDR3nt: TGTGCCAGCAGCCCCGACAGGGCCTTAGTCGAAAAACTGTTTTTT; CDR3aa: CASSPDRALVEKLFF
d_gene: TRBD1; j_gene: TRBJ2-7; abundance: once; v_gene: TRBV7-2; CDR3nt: TGTGCCAGCAGCTCCATGGGACAGGGAAACTACGAGCAGTACTTC; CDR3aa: CASSSMGQGNYEQYF
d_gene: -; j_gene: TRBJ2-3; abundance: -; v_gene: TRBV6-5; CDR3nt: TGTGCCAGCAGCCAGACTAGGGACAATACGCAGTATTTT; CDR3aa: CASSQTRDNTQYF
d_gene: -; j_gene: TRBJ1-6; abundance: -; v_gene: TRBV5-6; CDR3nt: TGTGCCAGCAGCAATGGACGGGGATATAATTCACCCCTCCACTTT; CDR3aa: CASSNGRGYNSPLHF
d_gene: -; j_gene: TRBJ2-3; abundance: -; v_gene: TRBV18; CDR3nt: TGTGCCAGCTCCGACCCGGGCCCTAGCACAGATACGCAGTATTTT; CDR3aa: CASSDPGPSTDTQYF
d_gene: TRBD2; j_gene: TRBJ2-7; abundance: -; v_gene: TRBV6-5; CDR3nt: TGTGCCAGCAGCCCAACTAGCGCGTTCTACGAGCAGTACTTC; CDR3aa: CASSPTSAFYEQYF
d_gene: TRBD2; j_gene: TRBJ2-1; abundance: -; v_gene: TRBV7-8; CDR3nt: TGTGCCAGCAGCCTGGGACTAGCGGGAGTTAATGAGCAGTTCTTC; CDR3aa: CASSLGLAGVNEQFF
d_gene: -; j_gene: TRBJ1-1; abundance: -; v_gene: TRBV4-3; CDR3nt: TGCGCCAGCAGCCAAGACGAGAGCATGAACACTGAAGCTTTCTTT; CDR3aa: CASSQDESMNTEAFF
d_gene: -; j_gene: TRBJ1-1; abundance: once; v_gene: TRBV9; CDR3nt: TGTGCCAGCAGCGTAGACATCGTGGAGCGTGAAGCTTTCTTT; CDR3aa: CASSVDIVEREAFF
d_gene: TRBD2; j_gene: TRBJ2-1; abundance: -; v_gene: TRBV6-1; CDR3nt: TGTGCCAGCAGTGAATTAATGGGACTAGCGGGAGGTTCCTACAATGAGCAGTTCTTC; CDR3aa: CASSELMGLAGGSYNEQFF
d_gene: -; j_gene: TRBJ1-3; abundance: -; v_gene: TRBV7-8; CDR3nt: TGTGCCAGCAGCGCCACCGTAGGGGCGAACACCATATATTTT; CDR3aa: CASSATVGANTIYF
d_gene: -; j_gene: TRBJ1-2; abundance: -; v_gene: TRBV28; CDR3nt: TGTGCCAGCAGTCCAGGGGACCGGATAAAGGGGGGCGGCTACACCTTC; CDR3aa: CASSPGDRIKGGGYTF
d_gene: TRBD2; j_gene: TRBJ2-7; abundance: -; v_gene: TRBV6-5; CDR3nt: TGTGCCAGCAGCGGAGGTCTAGCGGGCCGCTACGAGCAGTACTTC; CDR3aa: CASSGGLAGRYEQYF
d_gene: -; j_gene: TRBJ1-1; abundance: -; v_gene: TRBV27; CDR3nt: TGTGCCAGCAGTCCGGACAGATCGAACACTGAAGCTTTCTTT; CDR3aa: CASSPDRSNTEAFF
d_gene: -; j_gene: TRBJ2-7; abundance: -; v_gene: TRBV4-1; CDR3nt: TGCGCCAGCACCTCACGAGGGGCCGATGCCTCCTACGAGCAGTACTTC; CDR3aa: CASTSRGADASYEQYF
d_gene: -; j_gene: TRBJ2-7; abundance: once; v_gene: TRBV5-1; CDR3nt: TGCGCCAGCAGCTCCGGAGATTCGAGCTCCTACGAGCAGTACTTC; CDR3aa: CASSSGDSSSYEQYF
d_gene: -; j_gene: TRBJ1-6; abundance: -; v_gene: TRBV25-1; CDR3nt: TGTGCCAGCAGTCCTTCTCGACCGGGGAATTCACCCCTCCACTTT; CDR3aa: CASSPSRPGNSPLHF
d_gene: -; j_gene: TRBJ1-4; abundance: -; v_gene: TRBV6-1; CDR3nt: TGTGCCAGCAGTGAATATCGCACAGATGAAAAACTGTTTTTT; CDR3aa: CASSEYRTDEKLFF
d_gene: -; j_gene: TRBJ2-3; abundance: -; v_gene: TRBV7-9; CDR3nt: TGTGCCAGCAGCTTGGGGACGCCAGATACGCAGTATTTT; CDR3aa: CASSLGTPDTQYF
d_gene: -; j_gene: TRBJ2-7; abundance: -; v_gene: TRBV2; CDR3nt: TGTGCCTCCCGACAGCGCTCCTACGAGCAGTACTTC; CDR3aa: CASRQRSYEQYF
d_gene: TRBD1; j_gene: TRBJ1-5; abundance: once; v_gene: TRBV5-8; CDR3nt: TGTGCCAGCAGCTTGGAGGGGACAGGGCTTCAGCCCCAGCATTTT; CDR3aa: CASSLEGTGLQPQHF
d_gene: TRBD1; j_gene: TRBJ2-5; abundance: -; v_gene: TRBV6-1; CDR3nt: TGTGCCGCAAAGAGGGGACAGGGACTCTTTGAGACCCAGTACTTC; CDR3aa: CAAKRGQGLFETQYF
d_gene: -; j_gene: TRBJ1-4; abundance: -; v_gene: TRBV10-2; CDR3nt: TGCGCCAGCAGGGGATCTACTAATGAAAAACTGTTTTTT; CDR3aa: CASRGSTNEKLFF
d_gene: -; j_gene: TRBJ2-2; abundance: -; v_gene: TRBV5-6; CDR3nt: TGTGCCAGCAGCAGGCGGATCGGAGAGCTGTTTTTT; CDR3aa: CASSRRIGELFF
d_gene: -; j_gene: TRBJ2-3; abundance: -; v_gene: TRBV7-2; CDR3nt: TGTGCCAGCAGCTCTCCCACTAGTTCTAGCACAGATACGCAGTATTTT; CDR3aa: CASSSPTSSSTDTQYF
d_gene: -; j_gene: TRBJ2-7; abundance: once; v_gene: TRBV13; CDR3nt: TGTGCCAGCAGCCGAACTTTACCCGTCGGCGAGCAGTACTTC; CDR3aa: CASSRTLPVGEQYF
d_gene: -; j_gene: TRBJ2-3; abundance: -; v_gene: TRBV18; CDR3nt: TGTGCCAGCTCACCACTGTTAGTAGCCACCACAGATACGCAGTATTTT; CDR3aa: CASSPLLVATTDTQYF
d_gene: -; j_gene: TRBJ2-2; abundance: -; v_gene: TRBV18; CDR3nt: TGTGCCAGCTCACTATCTTTGAGACAAGCGAACACCGGGGAGCTGTTTTTT; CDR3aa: CASSLSLRQANTGELFF
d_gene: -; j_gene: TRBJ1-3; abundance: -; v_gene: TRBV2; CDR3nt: TGTGCCAGCAGTGCTGACAGCCTCAAGCCAGGAAACACCATATATTTT; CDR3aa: CASSADSLKPGNTIYF
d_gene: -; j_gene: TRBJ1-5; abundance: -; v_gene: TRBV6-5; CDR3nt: TGTGCCAGCAGCGGAGATGGCGGTCAGCCCCAGCATTTT; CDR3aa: CASSGDGGQPQHF
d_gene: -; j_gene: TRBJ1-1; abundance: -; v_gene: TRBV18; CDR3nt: TGTGCCAGCTCACCCACGGACGGAGGGGGCACTGAAGCTTTCTTT; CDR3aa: CASSPTDGGGTEAFF
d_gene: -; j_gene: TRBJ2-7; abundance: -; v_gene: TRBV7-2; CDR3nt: TGTGCCAGCAGCTTAGGGGGGAGTGTCCTGTCCTACGAGCAGTACTTC; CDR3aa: CASSLGGSVLSYEQYF
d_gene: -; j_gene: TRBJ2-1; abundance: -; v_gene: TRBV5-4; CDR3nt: TGTGCCAGCAGCTTGATAGGAATAGAGCAGTTCTTC; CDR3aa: CASSLIGIEQFF
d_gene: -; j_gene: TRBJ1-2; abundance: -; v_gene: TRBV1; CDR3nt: TGCACCAGCTTAGGAGGCGGGGGAGTAAACTATGGCTACACCTTC; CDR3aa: CTSLGGGGVNYGYTF
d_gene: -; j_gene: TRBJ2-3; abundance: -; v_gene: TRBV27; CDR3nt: TGTGCCAGCAGTCCCCGACTAAGCGGTAGCACAGATACGCAGTATTTT; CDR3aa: CASSPRLSGSTDTQYF
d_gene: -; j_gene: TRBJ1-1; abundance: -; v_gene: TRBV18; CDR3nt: TGTGCCAGCTCACCTCCGATGGGACAGAACACTGAAGCTTTCTTT; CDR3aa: CASSPPMGQNTEAFF
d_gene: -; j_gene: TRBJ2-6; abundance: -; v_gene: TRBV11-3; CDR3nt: TGTGCCAGCTCAGGTGGGCCGGGGGCCAACGTCCTGACTTTC; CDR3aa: CASSGGPGANVLTF
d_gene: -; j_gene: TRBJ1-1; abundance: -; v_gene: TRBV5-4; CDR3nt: TGTGCCAGCAGCCGAGGTGATAACACTGAAGCTTTCTTT; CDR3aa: CASSRGDNTEAFF